The rows below give T cell receptor beta chains drawn from one sample of a study of blood T cell repertoires in COVID-19. Repertoires were generated with immunoSEQ multiplex PCR, while TCRdb's copy carries only in-frame clones and drops some. The table lists over 200,000 clones, about nine tenths of them singletons. Sequencing used peripheral blood. These receptors all stem from a man in his sixties who had recovered from COVID-19. Both conserved end residues are part of each CDR3. The D gene is left open where the match is weak. Clone size appears in some rows only: once, few, many, or a class for an expanded clone.

.,.,TRBJ2-1,TRBV2,CASSERGGQFF,TGTGCCAGCAGTGAAAGAGGGGGGCAGTTCTTC
.,.,TRBJ2-1,TRBV12-3/TRBV12-4,CASSLSYNEQFF,TGTGCCAGCAGTCTCTCCTACAATGAGCAGTTCTTC
.,.,TRBJ2-1,TRBV5-4,CASSSTGTYNEQFF,TGTGCCAGCAGTTCTACAGGGACGTACAATGAGCAGTTCTTC
.,.,TRBJ2-1,TRBV19,CASSQDRLHSYNEQFF,TGTGCCAGTAGCCAAGACAGGTTACATTCCTACAATGAGCAGTTCTTC
.,TRBD1,TRBJ1-5,TRBV6-5,CASSRDTGDQPQHF,TGTGCCAGCAGTCGGGATACAGGGGATCAGCCCCAGCATTTT
once,.,TRBJ2-5,TRBV18,CASSPPEDGPLGTQYF,TGTGCCAGCTCACCACCGGAGGATGGACCCTTGGGGACCCAGTACTTC
.,TRBD2,TRBJ2-1,TRBV5-1,CASSLGSSGAYNEQFF,TGCGCCAGCAGCTTGGGTAGTAGCGGGGCATACAATGAGCAGTTCTTC
.,.,TRBJ2-2,TRBV18,CASSPRDSSTGELFF,TGTGCCAGCTCACCACGGGACTCGAGCACCGGGGAGCTGTTTTTT
.,TRBD2,TRBJ2-7,TRBV27,CASSPRLGGLWHEQYF,TGTGCCAGCAGTCCACGCCTGGGAGGGTTATGGCACGAGCAGTACTTC
.,.,TRBJ2-7,TRBV18,CASSLLVNYEQYF,TGTGCCAGCTCACTACTAGTGAACTACGAGCAGTACTTC
.,TRBD1,TRBJ1-1,TRBV19,CASSPGDREFTEAFF,TGTGCCAGTAGTCCGGGGGACAGGGAGTTCACTGAAGCTTTCTTT
.,.,TRBJ1-3,TRBV13,CASSTDTLAGNTIYF,TGTGCCAGCAGCACCGACACCCTGGCTGGAAACACCATATATTTT
.,.,TRBJ1-2,TRBV24-1,CATSDLDSYGYTF,TGTGCCACCAGTGATCTGGACAGTTATGGCTACACCTTC
once,.,TRBJ1-1,TRBV25-1,CASSSAGRNTEAFF,TGTGCCAGCAGCTCCGCGGGGAGGAACACTGAAGCTTTCTTT